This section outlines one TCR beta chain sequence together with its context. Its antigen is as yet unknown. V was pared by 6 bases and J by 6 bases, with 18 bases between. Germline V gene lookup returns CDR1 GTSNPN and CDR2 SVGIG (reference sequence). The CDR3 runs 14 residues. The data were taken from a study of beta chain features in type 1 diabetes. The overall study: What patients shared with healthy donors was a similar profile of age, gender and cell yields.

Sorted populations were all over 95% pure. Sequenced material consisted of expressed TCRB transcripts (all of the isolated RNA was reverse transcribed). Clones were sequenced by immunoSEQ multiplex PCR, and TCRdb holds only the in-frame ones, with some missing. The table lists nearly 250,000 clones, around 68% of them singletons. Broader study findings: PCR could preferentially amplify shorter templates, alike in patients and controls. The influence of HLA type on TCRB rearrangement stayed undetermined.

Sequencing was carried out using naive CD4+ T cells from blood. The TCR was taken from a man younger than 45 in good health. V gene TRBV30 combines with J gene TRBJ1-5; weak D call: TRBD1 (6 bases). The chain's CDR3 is CACSQGVSGQPQHF. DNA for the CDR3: TGTGCCTGTTCACAGGGAGTGTCGGGTCAGCCCCAGCATTTT.